This entry lists 6 T cell receptor beta chains sequenced from one sample in a study of cytomegalovirus exposure and HLA in healthy donors. It was with 60 Vbeta and 13 Jbeta primers that the PCR ran. The data were produced by immunoSEQ multiplex PCR, yet TCRdb's version contains in-frame clones alone and is incomplete. The sample holds roughly 150,000 clones; roughly 75% are singletons and the top ten take approximately 10%. Material: PBMCs. The receptors were sampled from a man younger than 35 in good health and CMV-seropositive.

The J gene is TRBJ2-7, the V gene TRBV2, with TRBD2 identical over 8 bases. The CDR3 has 14 amino acids. CDR1 and CDR2 (germline): SNHLY, FYNNEI. Trimming removed 7 bases from V and 2 bases from J; junction bases left unmatched: 7. CDR3 in amino acids: CASTPAGAAYEQYF. The CDR3, as DNA: TGTGCCAGCACCCCAGCGGGAGCCGCCTACGAGCAGTACTTC. Combining the CDR3 with reference TRBV2 and TRBJ2-7 gives the whole variable domain EPEVTQTPSHQVTQMGQEVILRCVPISNHLYFYWYRQILGQKVEFLVSFYNNEISEKSEIFDDQFSVERPDGSNFTLKIRSTKLEDSAMYFCASTPAGAAYEQYFGPGTRLTVT.

This clone was seen more than once but under ten times. The CDR3 coding sequence is TGTGCCTGGCGTAACAATTACATTGCCTACGAGCAGTACTTC. Its translation is CAWRNNYIAYEQYF. This chain uses TRBV30 with TRBJ2-7; D gene uncertain. This CDR3 comprises 14 residues. V was cut by 5 bases and J by 2 bases, with 16 bases left in between. Per the germline V gene, CDR1 is GTSNPN and CDR2 is SVGIG (reference sequence). The whole variable domain, filled in from reference TRBV30 and TRBJ2-7, reads SQTIHQWPATLVQPVGSPLSLECTVEGTSNPNLYWYRQAAGRGLQLLFYSVGIGQISSEVPQNLSASRPQDRQFILSSKKLLLSDSGFYLCAWRNNYIAYEQYFGPGTRLTVT.

This chain uses TRBV20-1 with TRBJ2-7; D possibly corresponds to TRBD1 (5 bases). This CDR3 has 10 amino acids. Germline V lookup: CDR1 DFQATT, CDR2 SNEGSKA (reference sequence). V lost 3 bases to trimming and J lost 5 bases, with 5 bases between them. This CDR3 reads CSARTDEQYF. In DNA form, the CDR3 reads TGCAGTGCTAGGACAGACGAGCAGTACTTC.

V and J are TRBV5-1 and TRBJ2-1; 9 positions agree with TRBD2. Germline V lookup: CDR1 SGHRS, CDR2 YFSETQ. Trimming took 0 bases from V and 4 from J; bases not matched to a gene: 14. The CDR3 length is 19 residues. The CDR3 region has the DNA TGCGCCAGCAGCTTGGCTTCGGGGGGCGGGAGGGGAATGTACAATGAGCAGTTCTTC. Protein sequence: CASSLASGGGRGMYNEQFF.

This clone occurred a few times. The chain is built from TRBV7-3 and TRBJ2-5, with 8 bases aligning to TRBD1. V shed 1 base and J 4 bases; nucleotides not matched to a gene: 14. This CDR3 is built from 18 residues. In germline, CDR1 is SGHTA, CDR2 FQGTGA. CDR3 protein: CASSLKGGGTGGGETQYF. CDR3 DNA sequence: TGTGCCAGCAGCTTAAAGGGGGGTGGGACAGGAGGGGGAGAGACCCAGTACTTC.

This chain links TRBV4-1 with TRBJ1-2, with D possibly matching TRBD1 (6 bases). The CDR3 is 16 residues long. V was pared by 4 bases and J by 0 bases, with 15 bases between. The germline CDR1 and CDR2 sequences are MGHRA and YSYEKL. CDR3 DNA: TGCGCCAGCAGCCCCCCCGGGACACCTGCTAACTATGGCTACACCTTC. Protein sequence: CASSPPGTPANYGYTF.